This TCR beta chain was sequenced during a study of OX40 agonist ivuxolimab in advanced cancers. Study-level information: Each patient was given ivuxolimab into a vein every 2 weeks, at 0.01 to 10 mg/kg. People in dose escalation had one of these cancers: hepatocellular carcinoma, melanoma, renal cell or head and neck cancer. The group had a mean age of around 60 years, ranged from roughly 23 to 85, and was 75% to 85% male. Earlier treatment with anti-PD-1, anti-PD-L1 or anti-CTLA-4 was permitted, and about 40% had received some.

From germline, CDR1 is SGHAT and CDR2 FQNNGV. The CDR3 contains 12 residues. The germline V and J ends were trimmed by 4 bases and 8 bases, with 12 bases remaining between them. Here immunoSEQ multiplex PCR was the method, and the copy in TCRdb shows in-frame clones only, minus some. The sample consists of tens of thousands of clones, roughly nine tenths of them appearing once. The rearrangement joins TRBV11-2 to TRBJ2-7, with TRBD2 as a possible D gene (5 bases). Specimen: CD4+ or CD8+ T cells sorted from blood, collected in a trial of the OX40 agonist ivuxolimab. The receptor was isolated from an adult with an advanced solid tumor such as melanoma, head and neck, liver or kidney cancer. In DNA form, the CDR3 reads TGTGCCAGCAGCTCCAGCGGTCTTCAGCAGTACTTC. This sequence encodes CASSSSGLQQYF.